In its sample, the clone carrying this T cell receptor (beta chain) was seen a few times. In the original processing: Cell counts per sample came from amplifying reference gene primers. Using immunoSEQ multiplex PCR, the repertoire was profiled, and TCRdb retains in-frame clones only, with some absent. V and J calls plus clone size are reproduced from that table; the DNA served to infer D and trimming. The table lists over 400,000 clones, 80% to 90% of them singletons, with 3.2% in the top ten. This specimen belongs to a study of blood T cell repertoires in COVID-19. The wider study: COVID-19 samples from acute and convalescent phases originated in the United States, Italy and Spain. T cells, B-cell-depleted T cells, or PBMCs provided the cDNA or gDNA that served as material.

Germline assignment: CDR1 SGHRS and CDR2 YFSETQ. The CDR3 sequence is 13 residues long. V was clipped by 4 bases and J by 6 bases; unmatched bases: 3. This clonotype was obtained from a human donor in a cohort sampled during active COVID-19. The chain employs TRBV5-1 and TRBJ1-2; 10 nucleotides line up with TRBD1. Input material: peripheral blood. CDR3 nucleotides: TGCGCCAGCAGCGGGGACAGGGGCGATGGCTACACCTTC. It encodes CASSGDRGDGYTF.